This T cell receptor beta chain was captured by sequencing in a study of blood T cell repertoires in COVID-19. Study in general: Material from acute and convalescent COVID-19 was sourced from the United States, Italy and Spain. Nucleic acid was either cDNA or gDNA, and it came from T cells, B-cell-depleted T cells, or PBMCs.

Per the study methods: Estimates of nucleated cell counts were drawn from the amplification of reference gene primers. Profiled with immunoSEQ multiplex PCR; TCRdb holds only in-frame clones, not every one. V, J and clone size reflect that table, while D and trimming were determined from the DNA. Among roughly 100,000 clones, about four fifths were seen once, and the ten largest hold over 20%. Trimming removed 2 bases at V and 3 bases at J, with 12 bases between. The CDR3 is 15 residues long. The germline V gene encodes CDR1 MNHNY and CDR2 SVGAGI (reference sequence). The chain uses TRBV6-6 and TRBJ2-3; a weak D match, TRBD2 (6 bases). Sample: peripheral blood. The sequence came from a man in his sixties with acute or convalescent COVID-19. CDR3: CASSYGGTQTDTQYF. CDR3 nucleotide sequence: TGTGCCAGCAGTTACGGCGGGACCCAGACAGATACGCAGTATTTT.